Described below is a single T cell receptor beta chain sequence and its context. Original processing notes: Reference gene primer amplification gave nucleated cell count estimates. Assay used: immunoSEQ multiplex PCR; TCRdb lists only in-frame clones, some missing. V and J calls and clone size are those listed in that table; D and trimming were worked out from the DNA. This repertoire shows a few hundred thousand clones, roughly 85% found once; its top ten account for approximately 5.3%. The data stem from a study of blood T cell repertoires in COVID-19. Those enrolled, adults aged roughly 18 to 95 years, came from about 24 US areas. The source of this sequence is a woman aged 25 to 39 who had recovered from COVID-19. Sample: PBMCs or T cells enriched from blood (not recorded which).

The CDR3 DNA is TGTGCCAGCAGTTTTGAAGGGGTGCAGTTCTTC. Translating it yields CASSFEGVQFF. This sequence joins TRBV28 and TRBJ2-1; a possible D gene is TRBD1 (5 bases). The V end was cut by 3 bases, the J end by 12 bases, with 9 bases between. Germline V gene sequence: CDR1 MDHEN, CDR2 SYDVKM. The CDR3 is 11 amino acids.